This T cell receptor beta chain was identified in a study of vaccination and CD4 T cells after COVID-19. Oncomine TCR Beta short-read sequencing was applied to DNA from cultured CD4+ T cells. The source of extracted genomic DNA was cultured CD4+ T cells. TCRdb reprocessed the PCR reads via MiXCR and lists one record per CDR3 protein. The sample carries roughly 4,700 distinct CDR3 sequences, 40% to 50% recorded once. The length of the CDR3 is 15 residues. The V end was cut by 5 bases, the J end by 2 bases, with 15 bases between. Germline lookup yields CDR1 MNHEY and CDR2 SVGAGI. This sample's treatment: approximately nine-day PBMC culture with coronavirus spike peptide pools or control peptides (ViraFEST assay). After being plated at roughly 2.2 million per well, PBMCs were cultured with 9 to 10 IU/ml IL-2 and roughly 9.8 ug/ml peptide pools. A word on this clonotype: What it binds is not known.

The receptor was isolated from a human donor who had recovered from COVID-19. The sample was CD4+ T cells from blood, cultured in vitro, taken after SARS-CoV-2 vaccination. The genes are TRBV6-5 and TRBJ1-2, with D possibly being TRBD1 (5 bases). CDR3 coding DNA: TGTGCCAGCAGTCGCTCGAGCCAGGGAAACTATGGCTACACCTTC. Amino acid sequence: CASSRSSQGNYGYTF.